A selection of T cell receptor beta chains follows, all from one sample in a study of cytomegalovirus exposure and HLA in healthy donors. Sequencing used immunoSEQ multiplex PCR; TCRdb keeps in-frame clones, though not all of them. Of approximately 95,000 clones in the sample, around 73% were seen once. The material sequenced was PBMCs. These receptors were obtained from a woman between 40 and 55 years old in good health and CMV-seropositive. Both conserved end residues are part of each CDR3. The order of the fields is D gene, V gene, clone size, J gene, CDR3 protein, CDR3 DNA. A D gene is named only where the DNA matches it firmly. Clone size is given for some rows only: seen once, a few or many times, or a class if the clone is expanded.

>.|TRBV7-9|.|TRBJ1-2
CASSLGGGKGYGYTF
TGTGCCAGCAGCTTAGGGGGGGGAAAGGGCTATGGCTACACCTTC
>TRBD1|TRBV6-1|.|TRBJ1-2
CASSLGTGNNYGYTF
TGTGCCAGCAGTTTGGGGACAGGGAATAACTATGGCTACACCTTC
>TRBD1|TRBV2|.|TRBJ2-6
CASSQNGQGAPGANVLTF
TGTGCCAGCAGCCAAAACGGACAGGGGGCCCCTGGGGCCAACGTCCTGACTTTC
>.|TRBV5-1|few|TRBJ1-1
CASSLVSGEAFF
TGCGCCAGCAGCTTGGTTTCGGGTGAAGCTTTCTTT
>.|TRBV7-6|.|TRBJ1-2
CASSLVVRSTQGRNYGYTF
TGTGCCAGCAGCTTAGTGGTTCGGTCCACTCAGGGGAGAAACTATGGCTACACCTTC
>.|TRBV28|.|TRBJ1-1
CASSLEILNTEAFF
TGTGCCAGCAGTTTGGAGATCCTGAACACTGAAGCTTTCTTT
>.|TRBV29-1|medium-sized|TRBJ1-1
CSVLQENTEAFF
TGCAGCGTGTTACAGGAGAACACTGAAGCTTTCTTT
>TRBD1|TRBV7-8|once|TRBJ2-5
CASSLAGQGPSETQYF
TGTGCCAGCAGCTTAGCGGGACAGGGGCCTTCAGAGACCCAGTACTTC
>TRBD1|TRBV9|.|TRBJ1-1
CASSGRQGAETEAFF
TGTGCCAGCAGCGGGAGACAGGGGGCCGAAACTGAAGCTTTCTTT
>TRBD2|TRBV2|few|TRBJ2-3
CASGRLAGGLDTQYF
TGTGCCAGCGGCAGGCTAGCGGGAGGGTTAGATACGCAGTATTTT
>TRBD1|TRBV4-1|.|TRBJ2-2
CASSQDGTGRNTGELFF
TGCGCCAGCAGCCAAGACGGGACAGGGCGGAACACCGGGGAGCTGTTTTTT
>.|TRBV21-1|.|TRBJ2-7
CASSKGRLVGSYEQYF
TGTGCCAGCAGCAAAGGCCGACTAGTAGGCTCCTACGAGCAGTACTTC
>TRBD1|TRBV6-1|many|TRBJ1-5
CASSPGTGANQPQHF
TGTGCCAGCAGTCCCGGGACAGGGGCAAATCAGCCCCAGCATTTT
>TRBD1|TRBV15|.|TRBJ1-4
CATSRDSGTGGEKLFF
TGTGCCACCAGCAGAGATTCCGGGACAGGGGGCGAAAAACTGTTTTTT
>TRBD1|TRBV5-5|.|TRBJ1-1
CASRKGAGNTEAFF
TGTGCCAGCCGGAAGGGGGCGGGGAACACTGAAGCTTTCTTT
>.|TRBV6-1|.|TRBJ1-1
CASSATGVNTEAFF
TGTGCCAGCAGTGCGACAGGAGTGAACACTGAAGCTTTCTTT
>.|TRBV6-6|.|TRBJ1-5
CASSSARGNQPQHF
TGTGCCAGCAGTTCCGCTCGGGGGAATCAGCCCCAGCATTTT
>TRBD2|TRBV27|.|TRBJ2-7
CASSLTTATSGNEQYF
TGTGCCAGCAGTTTAACAACGGCGACTAGCGGGAACGAGCAGTACTTC
>TRBD2|TRBV10-3|.|TRBJ2-2
CAISERRESTGELFF
TGTGCCATCAGTGAGAGGCGGGAGAGCACCGGGGAGCTGTTTTTT
>.|TRBV28|.|TRBJ2-7
CASSPPDQGNAYEQYF
TGTGCCAGCAGTCCCCCCGACCAGGGGAATGCCTACGAGCAGTACTTC
>TRBD1|TRBV5-4|once|TRBJ2-7
CASSRGQPYEQYF
TGTGCCAGCAGCAGGGGACAGCCCTACGAGCAGTACTTC
>.|TRBV2|.|TRBJ1-4
CTSSSGPDFATNEKLFF
TGTACCAGCAGTTCAGGGCCGGATTTCGCAACTAATGAAAAACTGTTTTTT
>.|TRBV19|.|TRBJ1-4
CASSLTDSTEKLFF
TGTGCCAGTAGCCTTACGGACAGCACGGAAAAACTGTTTTTT
>.|TRBV6-1|.|TRBJ1-4
CASSEAGQPNEKLFF
TGTGCCAGCAGTGAAGCTGGACAGCCGAATGAAAAACTGTTTTTT
>.|TRBV2|few|TRBJ1-4
CASSLLGGGGRVFF
TGTGCCAGCAGTCTCTTGGGGGGCGGGGGTCGAGTGTTTTTT
>.|TRBV19|.|TRBJ1-1
CASSPRWGGTEAFF
TGTGCCAGTAGTCCCCGATGGGGGGGCACTGAAGCTTTCTTT
>TRBD1|TRBV5-5|.|TRBJ2-5
CASSLEQGRVQTQYF
TGTGCCAGCAGCTTGGAACAGGGGCGAGTGCAAACCCAGTACTTC
>.|TRBV2|.|TRBJ1-2
CASSERQRDYYGYTF
TGTGCCAGCAGTGAAAGACAGCGGGACTACTATGGCTACACCTTC
>.|TRBV7-6|.|TRBJ2-3
CASSSREWVDTQYF
TGTGCCAGCAGCTCACGGGAGTGGGTAGATACGCAGTATTTT
>.|TRBV6-1|.|TRBJ2-7
CATSRDYEQYF
TGTGCCACCTCCAGGGATTACGAGCAGTACTTC
>TRBD2|TRBV4-1|.|TRBJ2-5
CASSQVAGGRGTQYF
TGCGCCAGCAGCCAAGTAGCGGGAGGGAGGGGGACCCAGTACTTC
>TRBD2|TRBV28|.|TRBJ2-1
CASSLGPGLATNNEQFF
TGTGCCAGCAGTTTAGGCCCGGGACTAGCGACAAACAATGAGCAGTTCTTC
>.|TRBV2|.|TRBJ2-1
CASRFSGNEQFF
TGTGCCAGCAGATTTTCAGGTAATGAGCAGTTCTTC
>.|TRBV27|.|TRBJ2-7
CASSMGLTTLYEQYF
TGTGCCAGCAGTATGGGACTGACGACATTGTACGAGCAGTACTTC
>.|TRBV9|.|TRBJ2-4
CASSAGNTMGIQYF
TGTGCCAGCAGCGCGGGAAACACAATGGGCATTCAGTACTTC
>.|TRBV19|.|TRBJ1-4
CASSIKGGRVTTNEKLFF
TGTGCCAGTAGTATAAAGGGAGGCAGGGTGACAACTAATGAAAAACTGTTTTTT
>.|TRBV4-2|.|TRBJ2-2
CASSLTTTGELFF
TGTGCCAGCAGCCTAACAACAACCGGGGAGCTGTTTTTT
>.|TRBV19|.|TRBJ1-3
CASSIERAGNTIYF
TGTGCCAGTAGTATAGAGCGGGCCGGAAACACCATATATTTT
>TRBD2|TRBV2|.|TRBJ2-5
CASTGTREETQYF
TGTGCCAGCACCGGGACTAGAGAAGAGACCCAGTACTTC
>.|TRBV2|.|TRBJ1-3
CASSLTLGGTGNTIYF
TGTGCCAGCAGTCTCACGCTGGGGGGTACCGGAAACACCATATATTTT
>.|TRBV7-7|.|TRBJ2-5
CASSPLAKGETQYF
TGTGCTAGCAGCCCCTTAGCGAAAGGGGAGACCCAGTACTTC
>.|TRBV5-1|.|TRBJ1-1
CASSIQPQEDTEAFF
TGCGCCAGCAGCATTCAACCTCAGGAGGACACTGAAGCTTTCTTT
>.|TRBV10-2|.|TRBJ2-2
CASREQGTTGELFF
TGCGCCAGCAGAGAACAGGGTACCACCGGGGAGCTGTTTTTT
>.|TRBV30|.|TRBJ1-1
CAWTIAGGTEAFF
TGTGCCTGGACCATAGCGGGGGGAACTGAAGCTTTCTTT
>.|TRBV13|.|TRBJ2-3
CASSFSGSTDTQYF
TGTGCCAGCAGCTTCAGCGGGAGCACAGATACGCAGTATTTT
>TRBD2|TRBV7-6|.|TRBJ2-5
CASSLGGGGQETQYF
TGTGCCAGCAGCTTAGGAGGCGGGGGGCAAGAGACCCAGTACTTC
>.|TRBV19|.|TRBJ1-5
CASSILPGTHLSNQPQHF
TGTGCCAGTAGTATTCTCCCAGGAACCCATCTTAGCAATCAGCCCCAGCATTTT
>.|TRBV11-3|.|TRBJ2-1
CASSLGGIEYNEQFF
TGTGCCAGCAGCTTAGGAGGAATCGAATACAATGAGCAGTTCTTC
>.|TRBV7-8|.|TRBJ2-7
CASSLFSPWQGTYEQYF
TGTGCCAGCAGCTTATTTTCCCCCTGGCAGGGGACCTACGAGCAGTACTTC
>.|TRBV28|.|TRBJ1-2
CASRPFRDNYGYTF
TGTGCCAGCAGACCTTTCCGGGATAACTATGGCTACACCTTC
>.|TRBV6-6|once|TRBJ2-7
CASRRSRSSYEQYF
TGTGCCAGCCGCCGTAGCCGGAGCTCCTACGAGCAGTACTTC
>.|TRBV30|.|TRBJ2-1
CAGTRTTLYNEQFF
TGTGCCGGAACTAGGACTACCCTATACAATGAGCAGTTCTTC
>TRBD1|TRBV19|.|TRBJ2-6
CASSSRTGEAGANVLTF
TGTGCCAGTAGTTCTCGGACAGGGGAGGCTGGGGCCAACGTCCTGACTTTC
>.|TRBV6-1|few|TRBJ1-1
CASRPQPLNTEAFF
TGTGCCAGCAGACCACAACCCCTGAACACTGAAGCTTTCTTT
>.|TRBV4-1|.|TRBJ1-3
CASSRDLTGNTIYF
TGCGCCAGCAGCCGGGACTTAACTGGAAACACCATATATTTT
>.|TRBV28|few|TRBJ2-7
CASSPLTERLSYEQYF
TGTGCCAGCAGCCCCCTTACCGAGCGATTATCCTACGAGCAGTACTTC
>TRBD2|TRBV5-6|few|TRBJ2-1
CASSGGLAGADYNEQFF
TGTGCCAGCAGCGGGGGACTAGCGGGAGCCGATTACAATGAGCAGTTCTTC